A single sample is the source of the 7 T cell receptor beta chains below, sequenced in a study of T cell responses to AZD1222 COVID-19 vaccine. Using immunoSEQ multiplex PCR, the repertoire was profiled, and TCRdb retains in-frame clones only, with some absent. The table shows 100,000 to 140,000 clones, with more than 75% occurring only once. This material consisted of peripheral blood, taken on day 0 of AZD1222 vaccination. These receptors were taken from an adult in good health.

The genes are TRBV27 and TRBJ1-6, with D perhaps TRBD1 (5 bases). Germline CDR1 reads MNHEY; CDR2 reads SMNVEV (reference sequence). V gave up 3 bases and J gave up 7 bases, with 10 bases separating them. CDR3 size: 14 residues. CDR3 DNA sequence: TGTGCCAGCAGTTTGCAGGGTCCAAATTCACCCCTCCACTTT. Amino acid sequence: CASSLQGPNSPLHF.

This clone was seen a single time. V is TRBV5-1 and J is TRBJ2-5; 8 bases line up with TRBD1. This CDR3 region has 15 residues. V shed 2 bases, J shed 2 bases, and the junction held 5 bases outside the gene matches. The germline V gene encodes CDR1 SGHRS and CDR2 YFSETQ. The CDR3 nucleotides are TGCGCCAGCAGCTTCGGACAGGGCCCGCAAGAGACCCAGTACTTC. Its translation is CASSFGQGPQETQYF.

This sequence joins TRBV7-9 and TRBJ2-7; unclear D gene. V lost 5 bases and J lost 3, with 8 bases in between. The CDR3 covers 12 residues. Germline V gene lookup returns CDR1 SEHNR and CDR2 FQNEAQ (reference sequence). The CDR3 DNA reads TGTGCCAGCAGCAGGCTAGGCTACGAGCAGTACTTC. Its translation is CASSRLGYEQYF. The whole variable domain, filled in from reference TRBV7-9 and TRBJ2-7, reads DTGVSQNPRHKITKRGQNVTFRCDPISEHNRLYWYRQTLGQGPEFLTYFQNEAQLEKSRLLSDRFSAERPKGSFSTLEIQRTEQGDSAMYLCASSRLGYEQYFGPGTRLTVT.

The chain carries TRBV5-8 and TRBJ1-5; D is uncertain. Trimming removed 2 bases from V and 5 bases from J, with 5 bases in between. CDR1 and CDR2 from the germline V gene are SGHTS and YDEGEE. The CDR3 extends over 12 amino acids. Here the CDR3 DNA reads TGTGCCAGCAGCTTTAGGGATCAGCCCCAGCATTTT. It yields the protein CASSFRDQPQHF.

The rearrangement joins TRBV6-5 to TRBJ2-2; D is undetermined. Deletions cut 10 bases from V and 10 bases from J, with 16 bases between. This CDR3 region has 12 residues. CDR1 is MNHEY, CDR2 SVGAGI, per germline. For the CDR3, the DNA is TGTGCCACCCTCTCTTGGGTCGTGGAGCTGTTTTTT. It translates to CATLSWVVELFF.

The chain links TRBV9 to TRBJ1-2; 10 bases line up with TRBD1. The CDR3 is 15 residues long. Losses at the gene ends were 3 bases for V and 5 bases for J; bases not matched to a gene: 7. Germline V lookup: CDR1 SGDLS, CDR2 YYNGEE. CDR3 bases: TGTGCCAGCAGCGCCGGGACAGGGGTAGGGTATGGCTACACCTTC. Encoded protein: CASSAGTGVGYGYTF.

This sequence joins TRBV9 and TRBJ1-2; 7 positions match TRBD1. From germline, CDR1 is SGDLS and CDR2 YYNGEE. With 0 bases clipped from V and 3 bases from J, the junction kept 5 bases outside the gene matches. The CDR3 length is 15 residues. CDR3 coding DNA: TGTGCCAGCAGCGTAGATCCCGGGACAGACTATGGCTACACCTTC. Translation gives CASSVDPGTDYGYTF.